This TCR beta chain came from a study of shared clonotypes between healthy human individuals. The germline V gene encodes CDR1 SGHRS and CDR2 YFSETQ. CDR3 size: 14 residues. V shed 5 bases and J 0 bases; nucleotides not matched to a gene: 2. Deep was the level at which the assay was run. Sequencing used immunoSEQ multiplex PCR; TCRdb keeps in-frame clones, though not all of them. The data show about 490,000 clones, 70% to 80% seen once. This receptor was taken from a woman between 35 and 50 years old in good health. Some clones in this sample may be carry-over from other donors' samples. This rearrangement joins TRBV5-1 to TRBJ2-3; TRBD2 matches at 8 bases. The sequenced sample consisted of PBMCs. CDR3 bases: TGCGCCAGCAGTAGCGGGGTCAGCACAGATACGCAGTATTTT. As protein: CASSSGVSTDTQYF. The variable domain in full, with the rest retrieved from reference TRBV5-1 and TRBJ2-3, is KAGVTQTPRYLIKTRGQQVTLSCSPISGHRSVSWYQQTPGQGLQFLFEYFSETQRNKGNFPGRFSGRQFSNSRSEMNVSTLELGDSALYLCASSSGVSTDTQYFGPGTRLTVL.